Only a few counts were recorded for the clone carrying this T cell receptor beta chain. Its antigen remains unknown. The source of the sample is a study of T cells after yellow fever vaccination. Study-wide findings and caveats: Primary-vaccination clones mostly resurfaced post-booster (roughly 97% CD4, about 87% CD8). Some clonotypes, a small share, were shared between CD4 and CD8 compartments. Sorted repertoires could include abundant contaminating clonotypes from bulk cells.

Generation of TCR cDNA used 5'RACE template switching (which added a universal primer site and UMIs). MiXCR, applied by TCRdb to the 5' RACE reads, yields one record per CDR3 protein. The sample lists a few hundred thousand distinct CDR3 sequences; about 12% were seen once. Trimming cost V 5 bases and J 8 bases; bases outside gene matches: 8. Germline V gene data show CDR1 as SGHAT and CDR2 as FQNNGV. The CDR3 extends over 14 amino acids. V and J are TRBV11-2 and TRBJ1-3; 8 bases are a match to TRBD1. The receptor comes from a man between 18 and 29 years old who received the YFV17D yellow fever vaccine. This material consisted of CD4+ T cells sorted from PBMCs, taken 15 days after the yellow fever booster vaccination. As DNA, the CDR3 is TGTGCCAGCAGCCTCCGGACAGGGTTAGACACCATATATTTT. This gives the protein CASSLRTGLDTIYF. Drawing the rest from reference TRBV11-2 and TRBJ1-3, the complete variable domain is EAGVAQSPRYKIIEKRQSVAFWCNPISGHATLYWYQQILGQGPKLLIQFQNNGVVDDSQLPKDRFSAERLKGVDSTLKIQPAKLEDSAVYLCASSLRTGLDTIYFGEGSWLTVV.